These T cell receptor beta chains were read from a single sample in a study of blood T cell repertoires in COVID-19. The table came from immunoSEQ multiplex PCR; TCRdb's copy has only in-frame clones and leaves some out. Here the sample spans under 200,000 clones, about 85% being singletons. The sample was peripheral blood. These receptors all come from a middle-aged man with acute or convalescent COVID-19. Both conserved end residues are part of each CDR3. D genes are given only for firm matches. The size field is filled for only some rows; it gives once, few, many or a size class.

j_gene,abundance,v_gene,d_gene,CDR3aa,CDR3nt
TRBJ2-5,NA,TRBV15,TRBD1,CATSRGTGGYQETQYF,TGTGCCACCAGCAGGGGGACAGGGGGCTACCAAGAGACCCAGTACTTC
TRBJ1-1,NA,TRBV19,NA,CASSINRVRTEAFF,TGTGCCAGTAGTATTAACAGGGTTCGGACTGAAGCTTTCTTT
TRBJ1-5,NA,TRBV2,NA,CASSEAGSNQPQHF,TGTGCCAGCAGTGAAGCGGGCAGCAATCAGCCCCAGCATTTT
TRBJ1-2,few,TRBV7-2,TRBD1,CASSVGQGRGYTF,TGTGCCAGCAGCGTCGGACAGGGGCGAGGCTACACCTTC
TRBJ1-1,NA,TRBV5-1,NA,CASSPLGTGLNTEAFF,TGCGCCAGCAGCCCCTTGGGAACGGGATTGAACACTGAAGCTTTCTTT
TRBJ2-3,NA,TRBV15,TRBD2,CATSQIAGSMYF,TGTGCCACCAGTCAGATAGCGGGAAGTATGTATTTT
TRBJ2-7,few,TRBV19,NA,CATSEGVRTLPGEQYF,TGTGCCACCTCCGAGGGGGTTAGGACCCTACCAGGCGAGCAGTACTTC
TRBJ1-2,NA,TRBV4-2,NA,CASSGQRPTTNGYTF,TGTGCCAGCAGCGGCCAGAGGCCTACAACGAATGGCTACACCTTC
TRBJ1-2,NA,TRBV29-1,NA,CSVVSRGHGYTF,TGCAGCGTTGTCAGCAGGGGACATGGCTACACCTTC
TRBJ2-5,NA,TRBV4-3,NA,CASSQTGVGETQYF,TGCGCCAGCAGCCAGACGGGGGTGGGAGAGACCCAGTACTTC
TRBJ1-5,few,TRBV19,TRBD1,CASSRWGTAQPQHF,TGTGCCAGTAGTAGGTGGGGGACAGCTCAGCCCCAGCATTTT
TRBJ1-2,once,TRBV27,TRBD1,CASSPTLGTGGYTF,TGTGCCAGCAGTCCTACTTTAGGGACAGGGGGCTACACCTTC
TRBJ1-1,few,TRBV19,NA,CASISTPQNTEAFF,TGTGCCAGTATTTCCACTCCCCAGAACACTGAAGCTTTCTTT
TRBJ1-6,NA,TRBV5-6,NA,CASSLGQWNSPLHF,TGTGCCAGCAGCTTGGGACAGTGGAATTCACCCCTCCACTTT
TRBJ1-1,NA,TRBV12-3/TRBV12-4,TRBD1,CASSRQAGGEAFF,TGTGCCAGCAGTCGACAAGCAGGGGGTGAAGCTTTCTTT
TRBJ1-1,NA,TRBV30,NA,CAWSVAVNTEAFF,TGTGCCTGGAGTGTGGCGGTCAACACTGAAGCTTTCTTT
TRBJ1-2,NA,TRBV7-2,TRBD1,CASTNPGTGKGYTF,TGTGCCAGCACCAACCCCGGGACAGGGAAGGGCTACACCTTC
TRBJ1-1,NA,TRBV3-1/TRBV3-2,TRBD1,CASSQVQGGTEAFF,TGTGCCAGCAGCCAAGTCCAGGGGGGCACTGAAGCTTTCTTT
TRBJ1-3,NA,TRBV30,NA,CAWSGDIGNTIYF,TGTGCCTGGAGTGGGGACATCGGAAACACCATATATTTT
TRBJ1-6,NA,TRBV6-6,TRBD1,CASRPTGTGANSPLHF,TGTGCCAGCAGACCCACCGGGACAGGGGCTAATTCACCCCTCCACTTT
TRBJ2-3,NA,TRBV9,NA,CASSVDRTTHTQYF,TGTGCCAGCAGCGTAGATCGCACTACACATACGCAGTATTTT
TRBJ2-7,NA,TRBV12-3/TRBV12-4,NA,CASSFGTDYEQYF,TGTGCCAGCAGTTTCGGTACCGACTACGAGCAGTACTTC
TRBJ2-3,NA,TRBV7-2,TRBD2,CASSPGAGGNTDTQYF,TGTGCCAGCAGCCCCGGAGCGGGGGGGAACACAGATACGCAGTATTTT
TRBJ1-2,NA,TRBV18,TRBD1,CASSPTGSSYGYTF,TGTGCCAGCTCACCGACAGGGTCGAGCTATGGCTACACCTTC
TRBJ2-3,NA,TRBV6-2/TRBV6-3,TRBD1,CASSRTNSGTGGTDTQYF,TGTGCCAGCAGCAGAACAAACTCCGGGACAGGTGGGACAGATACGCAGTATTTT
TRBJ1-5,NA,TRBV19,TRBD1,CASRGQGGGQPQHF,TGTGCCAGTAGGGGACAGGGGGGAGGACAGCCCCAGCATTTT
TRBJ1-2,NA,TRBV5-1,NA,CASSLDRNGYTF,TGCGCCAGCAGCCTAGACAGGAATGGCTACACCTTC
TRBJ2-4,NA,TRBV2,NA,CASSEPPGQPKNIQYF,TGTGCCAGCAGTGAGCCACCGGGACAACCTAAAAACATTCAGTACTTC
TRBJ2-5,NA,TRBV7-9,TRBD2,CASSLLTPLGLAGQETQYF,TGTGCCAGCAGCTTATTGACTCCCCTCGGGCTAGCGGGGCAAGAGACCCAGTACTTC
TRBJ1-3,NA,TRBV2,NA,CASSGNRETSGNTIYF,TGTGCCAGCAGTGGAAACAGGGAGACCTCTGGAAACACCATATATTTT
TRBJ2-4,NA,TRBV3-1/TRBV3-2,NA,CASSQGADGIQYF,TGTGCCAGCAGCCAAGGGGCAGACGGCATTCAGTACTTC
TRBJ1-6,NA,TRBV28,NA,CATYVLNSPLHF,TGTGCCACCTACGTGTTAAATTCACCCCTCCACTTT
TRBJ2-5,NA,TRBV5-1,TRBD1,CASRRESGQRQETQYF,TGCGCCAGCAGACGCGAATCGGGACAGCGGCAAGAGACCCAGTACTTC
TRBJ1-5,NA,TRBV18,TRBD1,CASSPLGTGNQPQHF,TGTGCCAGCTCACCCCTAGGGACAGGGAATCAGCCCCAGCATTTT
TRBJ2-1,NA,TRBV5-5,TRBD1,CASSSVGKGANEQFF,TGTGCCAGCAGCTCGGTAGGGAAGGGGGCAAATGAGCAGTTCTTC
TRBJ1-1,NA,TRBV10-3,NA,CAIRGLGNTEAFF,TGTGCCATCAGGGGACTAGGGAACACTGAAGCTTTCTTT
TRBJ2-7,few,TRBV2,NA,CASKGQFYEQYF,TGTGCCAGCAAGGGACAATTCTACGAGCAGTACTTC
TRBJ2-2,NA,TRBV19,NA,CASTSGQPGELFF,NA
TRBJ2-7,NA,TRBV10-3,TRBD2,CAISESTSGGSFSYEQYF,TGTGCCATCAGTGAGTCCACTAGCGGGGGGAGCTTCTCCTACGAGCAGTACTTC
TRBJ2-1,NA,TRBV9,TRBD1,CASSVRDRGDYSYNEQFF,TGTGCCAGCAGCGTCCGGGACAGGGGGGACTACTCCTACAATGAGCAGTTCTTC
TRBJ2-5,NA,TRBV9,NA,CASSVRQDGATQYF,TGTGCCAGCAGCGTCAGACAGGACGGGGCGACCCAGTACTTC
TRBJ2-7,NA,TRBV2,TRBD1,CASGGTGYYEQYF,TGTGCCAGCGGAGGGACAGGCTACTACGAGCAGTACTTC
TRBJ2-3,NA,TRBV5-8,TRBD2,CASCRGLAETDTQYF,TGTGCCAGCTGCCGAGGACTAGCGGAGACAGATACGCAGTATTTT
TRBJ2-2,NA,TRBV19,NA,CASTILGDNRPGELFF,TGTGCCAGTACGATCTTAGGGGACAACCGCCCCGGGGAGCTGTTTTTT
TRBJ1-6,NA,TRBV27,NA,CASTPTGVHNSPLHF,TGTGCCAGCACTCCAACAGGAGTTCATAATTCACCCCTCCACTTT
TRBJ1-4,NA,TRBV29-1,TRBD1,CSAVYRGLGEKLFF,TGCAGCGCCGTTTACAGGGGGCTTGGGGAAAAACTGTTTTTT
TRBJ1-1,NA,TRBV9,TRBD1,CASSGQGNEAFF,TGTGCCAGCAGCGGACAGGGCAATGAAGCTTTCTTT
TRBJ2-1,NA,TRBV3-1/TRBV3-2,TRBD1,CASSQDWTGSFNEQFF,TGTGCCAGCAGCCAAGACTGGACAGGGTCCTTCAATGAGCAGTTCTTC
TRBJ2-2,NA,TRBV18,TRBD1,CASSDGTGDTGELFF,TGTGCCAGCTCGGATGGAACAGGGGACACCGGGGAGCTGTTTTTT
TRBJ1-1,NA,TRBV10-3,TRBD1,CAIRPDRGGGDTEAFF,TGTGCCATACGACCGGACAGGGGCGGCGGCGACACTGAAGCTTTCTTT
TRBJ1-1,NA,TRBV5-1,NA,CASSFAGENTEAFF,TGCGCCAGCAGCTTCGCAGGGGAGAACACTGAAGCTTTCTTT
TRBJ1-1,NA,TRBV3-1/TRBV3-2,NA,CASSLGPRANTEAFF,TGTGCCAGCAGCCTAGGCCCCAGGGCGAACACTGAAGCTTTCTTT
TRBJ1-4,NA,TRBV6-1,TRBD1,CASSGDRDATNEKLFF,TGTGCCAGCAGTGGCGACAGGGACGCAACTAATGAAAAACTGTTTTTT
TRBJ1-4,NA,TRBV28,TRBD1,CASSGLGQGGEKLFF,TGTGCCAGCAGTGGATTGGGACAGGGTGGCGAAAAACTGTTTTTT
TRBJ1-3,NA,TRBV5-1,NA,CASSLDRGSGNTIYF,TGCGCCAGCAGCTTGGATAGGGGCTCTGGAAACACCATATATTTT
TRBJ2-3,once,TRBV19,TRBD2,CASSARLAATTDTQYF,TGTGCCAGTAGTGCGCGACTAGCGGCTACCACAGATACGCAGTATTTT
TRBJ1-1,few,TRBV24-1,NA,CATRRDTEAFF,TGTGCCACCAGACGGGACACTGAAGCTTTCTTT
TRBJ1-5,NA,TRBV19,NA,CASTTGFLDQPQHF,TGTGCCAGTACTACAGGTTTTTTGGATCAGCCCCAGCATTTT
TRBJ2-3,NA,TRBV7-2,TRBD1,CASSQDRATNTQYF,TGTGCCAGCAGCCAGGACAGGGCTACGAATACGCAGTATTTT
TRBJ2-1,NA,TRBV4-2,NA,CASSQDLSGGAYNEQFF,TGTGCCAGCAGCCAAGATCTGTCGGGGGGCGCCTACAATGAGCAGTTCTTC